The next 8 T cell receptor beta chains were all read from a single sample in a study of early T cells in non-severe SARS-CoV-2 infection. TCRdb re-called the 5' RACE reads through MiXCR, storing one row per CDR3 protein. This sample yields approximately 35,000 distinct CDR3 sequences, of which 5% are seen a single time; around 14% belongs to the top ten. Specimen: whole blood. Receptors were obtained from an adult who was a healthcare worker with PCR-confirmed SARS-CoV-2 infection or an uninfected control (not recorded which).

On this clonotype itself: A read error is likely, as this CDR3 ends without the conserved phenylalanine or tryptophan. The chain employs TRBV11-2 and TRBJ1-6; 9 bases align to TRBD1. Germline assignment: CDR1 SGHAT and CDR2 FQNNGV. After removal of 4 bases from V and 9 bases from J, the junction contained 4 bases not matched to a gene. This CDR3 has 14 residues. CDR3 protein: CASSSGTGSSPLHL. The CDR3 nucleotides read TGTGCCAGCAGCTCCGGGACAGGGTCTTCACCCCTCCACTTA.

Many counts were recorded for this clonotype. The V and J genes are TRBV6-4 and TRBJ2-3; TRBD1 aligns across 8 bases. This CDR3 is 14 amino acids long. Germline V gene data show CDR1 as MRHNA and CDR2 as SNTAGT. J lost 5 bases, V lost 5 bases, and 6 bases had no gene match. CDR3 nucleotide sequence: TGTGCCAGCAGTTCAGGGGGCGGAGGAGATACGCAGTATTTT. It codes for CASSSGGGGDTQYF.

This clonotype has ten or more counts. The chain joins TRBV7-6 to TRBJ2-3, with D possibly being TRBD2 (6 bases). Germline lookup yields CDR1 SGHVS and CDR2 FNYEAQ. The CDR3 loop spans 14 amino acids. V lost 5 bases, J lost 3 bases, and 12 bases lay in between. The CDR3 sequence is CASSRRLGTDTQYF. CDR3 DNA: TGTGCCAGCAGCCGCCGACTAGGAACAGATACGCAGTATTTT.

The chain recombines TRBV1 with TRBJ1-2; TRBD1, the table's D call, lacks a check against the DNA. TRBV1 is classified as a pseudogene. The CDR3 is 16 amino acids. CDR3 in DNA: TGCACCAGCAGCCCCAACTTCGGGGGGCCTAACTATGGCTACACCTTC. It is translated as CTSSPNFGGPNYGYTF.

The chain recombines TRBV20-1 with TRBJ2-2; TRBD2 matches 8 bases. The CDR3 length is 14 residues. Per germline, CDR1 DFQATT and CDR2 SNEGSKA (reference sequence). J gave up 6 bases and V 2 bases, and 5 bases lay outside the gene matches. CDR3 DNA: TGCAGTGCTAGATCGCCGCGGGAGGCCGGGGAGCTGTTTTTT. It yields the protein CSARSPREAGELFF.

This clonotype came up many times. The chain is built from TRBV14 and TRBJ1-2; D gene uncertain. Germline CDR1 reads SGHDN; CDR2 reads FVKESK. The CDR3 totals 13 residues. V was shortened by 1 base and J by 4 bases, with 7 bases between the two germline ends. The CDR3 DNA reads as TGTGCCAGCAGCCAAGGAAGGAGCTATGGCTACACCTTC. It is translated as CASSQGRSYGYTF.

A remark on this clonotype: This could be a read error, since a much larger clone is one nucleotide away. The V and J genes are TRBV15 and TRBJ2-1, with D possibly matching TRBD1 (6 bases). This CDR3 comprises 16 residues. Germline values: CDR1 LNHNV, CDR2 YYDKDF (reference sequence). CDR3 coding DNA: TGTGCCACCAGCAGAGGCCGGGCAGGGGTAGGGGATGAGCAGATCTTC. Encoded protein: CATSRGRAGVGDEQIF.

This clonotype was counted many times. This chain joins TRBV15 and TRBJ1-6; TRBD1 might be the D (5 bases). CDR1 LNHNV and CDR2 YYDKDF come from the germline V gene (reference sequence). The CDR3 length is 13 residues. V was shortened by 3 bases and J by 9 bases, with 9 bases between the two germline ends. CDR3 region: CATSSDRSSPLHF. CDR3 sequence (DNA): TGTGCCACCAGCAGTGACAGAAGTTCACCCCTCCACTTT.